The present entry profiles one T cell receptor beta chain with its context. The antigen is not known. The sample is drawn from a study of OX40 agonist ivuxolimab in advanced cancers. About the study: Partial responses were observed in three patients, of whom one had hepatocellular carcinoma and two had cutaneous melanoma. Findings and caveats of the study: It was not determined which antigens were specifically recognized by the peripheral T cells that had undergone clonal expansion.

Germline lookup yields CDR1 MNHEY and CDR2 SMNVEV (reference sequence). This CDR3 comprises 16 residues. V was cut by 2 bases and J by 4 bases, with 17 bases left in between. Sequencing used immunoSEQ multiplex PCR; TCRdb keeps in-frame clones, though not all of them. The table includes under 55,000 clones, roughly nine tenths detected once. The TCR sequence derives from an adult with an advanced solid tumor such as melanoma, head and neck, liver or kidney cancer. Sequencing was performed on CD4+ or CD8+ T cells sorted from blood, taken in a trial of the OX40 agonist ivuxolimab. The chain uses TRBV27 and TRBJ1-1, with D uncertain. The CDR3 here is CASSLGRVLTGTEAFF. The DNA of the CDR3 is TGTGCCAGCAGTTTAGGTCGGGTACTAACGGGCACTGAAGCTTTCTTT.